Shown below are 8 T cell receptor beta chains from a single sample sequenced in a study of T cells after yellow fever vaccination. TCRdb re-called the 5' RACE reads with MiXCR, one entry per CDR3 protein. The sample lists 25,000 to 30,000 distinct CDR3 sequences, approximately 4.5% seen once, with 30% to 45% in the top ten. The sequenced sample was PBMCs, either bulk or a sorted T-cell subset (CD4+, CD8+, memory, or dextramer-sorted; not recorded which), obtained on the day of the yellow fever booster vaccination. Receptors originate from a man aged 18-30 years who received the YFV17D yellow fever vaccine.

This clonotype was counted many times. The chain has TRBV6-4 and TRBJ1-1, with D unclear. Germline V gene lookup returns CDR1 MRHNA and CDR2 SNTAGT. V lost 0 bases and J 1 base, leaving 6 bases between the germline ends. The CDR3 totals 14 residues. CDR3 bases: TGTGCCAGCAGTGACTCGCCGGAGAACACTGAAGCTTTCTTT. Protein sequence: CASSDSPENTEAFF.

This clonotype was counted many times. The chain is built from TRBV7-9 and TRBJ2-4, with D maybe TRBD1 (5 bases). This CDR3 has 15 residues. Trimming cost V 2 bases and J 0 bases, with 8 bases left between them. CDR1 SEHNR and CDR2 FQNEAQ come from the germline V gene (reference sequence). The CDR3 loop is CASSLQGLAKNIQYF. The CDR3 nucleotides are TGTGCCAGCAGCTTACAGGGTCTAGCCAAAAACATTCAGTACTTC.

This clonotype showed up many times. J is TRBJ1-1 and V is TRBV6-5; D may be TRBD1 (5 bases). Germline V lookup: CDR1 MNHEY, CDR2 SVGAGI. Between the trimmed V and J ends, which lost 6 bases and 1 base, there was a span of 9 bases. The CDR3 has 13 amino acids. Here the CDR3 reads CASRNGQNTEAFF. CDR3 DNA sequence: TGTGCCAGCAGAAACGGACAGAACACTGAAGCTTTCTTT.

The gene calls are TRBV5-1 and TRBJ1-1; D uncertain. The CDR3 runs to 16 residues. Trimming cost V 2 bases and J 3 bases, with 17 bases left between them. Germline CDR1 reads SGHRS; CDR2 reads YFSETQ. The CDR3 DNA sequence: TGCGCCAGCAGCTTCGTTCTCGGCGTTGGCGACACTGAAGCTTTCTTT. Its protein product is CASSFVLGVGDTEAFF. The full variable domain, rest sourced from reference TRBV5-1 and TRBJ1-1, is KAGVTQTPRYLIKTRGQQVTLSCSPISGHRSVSWYQQTPGQGLQFLFEYFSETQRNKGNFPGRFSGRQFSNSRSEMNVSTLELGDSALYLCASSFVLGVGDTEAFFGQGTRLTVV.

In its sample, this clonotype was seen many times. This chain connects TRBV4-3 to TRBJ2-1, with no clear D. Trimming took 0 bases from V and 2 from J, leaving 8 bases between them. This CDR3 has 15 amino acids. Per germline, CDR1 LGHNA and CDR2 YSLEER. The CDR3 nucleotides read TGCGCCAGCAGCCAAGAGGCAGTTACCTACAATGAGCAGTTCTTC. This translates into CASSQEAVTYNEQFF.

This clonotype was detected ten times or more. This chain links TRBV20-1 with TRBJ2-3; D is uncertain. The ends were cut back, 3 bases at V and 4 bases at J, with 8 bases in the middle. The germline gives CDR1 DFQATT, CDR2 SNEGSKA (reference sequence). The CDR3 sequence is 12 residues long. In DNA, the CDR3 is TGCAGTGCTAGTCCCCTAGCAGATACGCAGTATTTT. The encoded protein is CSASPLADTQYF.

This clonotype was found many times. The chain uses TRBV20-1 and TRBJ2-1; maybe TRBD2 (5 bases). Germline loops: CDR1 DFQATT, CDR2 SNEGSKA (reference sequence). The length of the CDR3 is 15 residues. V lost 5 bases to trimming and J lost 1 base, with 15 bases between them. The CDR3 DNA reads as TGCAGTGCTCCCCCCACTAGAGCTTCCTACAATGAGCAGTTCTTC. As protein: CSAPPTRASYNEQFF.

This chain joins TRBV12-3 or TRBV12-4 and TRBJ2-3, with a possible D match to TRBD2 (6 bases). This CDR3 has 16 amino acids. Trimming left V 6 bases short and J 3 bases short, with 19 bases between. The CDR3 is CASSLPPGAVTDTQYF. The CDR3 DNA follows: TGTGCCAGCAGCCTGCCGCCGGGAGCGGTTACAGATACGCAGTATTTT.